The 26 T cell receptor beta chains in this list originate from one sample, sequenced in a study of beta chain features in type 1 diabetes. Points from the study as a whole: A moderate, significant TCRB CDR3 shortening appeared in type 1 diabetes across four CD4+ subsets.

TCRB transcripts that were expressed got sequenced, as all of the isolated RNA had been reverse transcribed. Sequenced by immunoSEQ multiplex PCR; TCRdb stores in-frame clones only, minus some. The sample yields some 360,000 clones, 8.5% to 10% seen once. Their specific antigens are unknown. What was sequenced was central memory CD4+ T cells from blood. The origin of the receptors is a man aged 25-45 years with type 1 diabetes.

The chain uses TRBV9 and TRBJ2-7; 7 bases are a match to TRBD1. V trimming: 3 bases; J trimming: 4 bases; junction bases outside the gene matches: 10. CDR1 is SGDLS and CDR2 is YYNGEE in the germline V gene. This CDR3 is built from 15 residues. This chain's CDR3 is CASSGQTGSKYEQYF. Written as DNA, the CDR3 is TGTGCCAGCAGCGGGCAGACAGGGAGTAAGTACGAGCAGTACTTC.

This clone has more than one count but fewer than ten. V gene TRBV7-2 combines with J gene TRBJ2-5; perhaps D is TRBD1 or TRBD2 (6 bases each). Germline CDR1 is SGHTA and CDR2 is FQGNSA. Trimming took 6 bases from V and 7 from J, leaving 18 bases between them. The CDR3 is made up of 14 amino acids. CDR3 DNA: TGTGCCAGCAGTAAACCCGGGGGCTCGGGGACCCAGTACTTC. Its translation is CASSKPGGSGTQYF.

This rearrangement joins TRBV2 to TRBJ2-1, with TRBD2 as a possible D gene (5 bases). The length of the CDR3 is 13 residues. The V end was cut by 3 bases, the J end by 4 bases, with 7 bases between. Germline CDR1 and CDR2: SNHLY and FYNNEI. The CDR3, as DNA: TGTGCCAGCAGTGAGTCGGGGTACAATGAGCAGTTCTTC. Its translation: CASSESGYNEQFF.

The chain combines TRBV5-1 with TRBJ2-6; TRBD1 matches at 9 bases. Germline assignment: CDR1 SGHRS and CDR2 YFSETQ. This CDR3 is 15 amino acids long. With V trimmed by 4 bases and J by 8 bases, 7 bases remained unmatched. This chain's CDR3 is CASSRIGQGSNVLTF. The CDR3 bases are TGCGCCAGCAGCCGGATAGGACAGGGGTCCAACGTCCTGACTTTC.

The rearrangement joins TRBV7-9 to TRBJ1-2; D is possibly TRBD1 (6 bases). Between the trimmed V and J ends, which lost 5 bases and 0 bases, there was a span of 13 bases. The CDR3 spans 15 residues. The germline CDR1 and CDR2 sequences are SEHNR and FQNEAQ (reference sequence). CDR3 amino acids: CASSAQGTANYGYTF. In nucleotides, the CDR3 is TGTGCCAGCAGCGCGCAGGGGACCGCTAACTATGGCTACACCTTC.

This clone was observed at least ten times. This chain links TRBV7-8 with TRBJ2-5; D is undetermined. The V gene's germline CDR1 is SGHVS and CDR2 FQNEAQ. CDR3 length: 12 residues. V lost 5 bases, J lost 4 bases, and 8 bases lay in between. The CDR3 here is CASSVMAETQYF. The CDR3 DNA is TGTGCCAGCAGCGTGATGGCAGAGACCCAGTACTTC.

This clone has just a few counts. The chain uses TRBV12-5 and TRBJ2-2; D call uncertain. Germline V gives CDR1 LGHNT, CDR2 FRNRAP. This CDR3 contains 12 residues. Trimming removed 8 bases at V and 2 bases at J, with 6 bases between. The CDR3 nucleotides are TGTGCTAGTAGCGCTAACACCGGGGAGCTGTTTTTT. It is translated as CASSANTGELFF.

This chain joins TRBV11-2 and TRBJ2-1; 8 nucleotides line up with TRBD2. With V trimmed by 1 base and J by 7 bases, 9 bases remained unmatched. Germline V CDR1 and CDR2: SGHAT, FQNNGV. CDR3 length equals 16 residues. The CDR3 sequence: CASSLGSGTLANEQFF. Written as DNA, the CDR3 is TGTGCCAGCAGCTTAGGTAGCGGGACCCTGGCTAATGAGCAGTTCTTC.

This clone came up many times. J is TRBJ2-5 and V is TRBV9; D may match TRBD1 or TRBD2 (5 bases each). Trimming pared 4 bases from V and 7 bases from J, leaving 17 bases between. The CDR3 totals 14 residues. Germline V CDR1 and CDR2: SGDLS, YYNGEE. CDR3: CASSPGTGDWTQYF. The CDR3 nucleotides are TGTGCCAGCAGCCCGGGGACCGGAGATTGGACCCAGTACTTC.

The rearrangement links TRBV4-2 to TRBJ1-2; a possible D gene is TRBD1 (6 bases). Per the germline V gene, CDR1 is LGHNA and CDR2 is YNFKEQ. The CDR3 is 17 amino acids. V dropped 4 bases and J dropped 0 bases, with 18 bases sitting between them. The CDR3 nucleotides are TGTGCCAGCAGCCTATCGCTACTCCGGACAGCTAACTATGGCTACACCTTC. It translates to CASSLSLLRTANYGYTF.

This clone was seen more than once but under ten times. The gene calls are TRBV2 and TRBJ2-7; weak D call: TRBD2 (5 bases). The CDR3 consists of 14 residues. The V end lost 4 bases, the J end lost 2 bases, and 12 bases lay between the germline ends. Per germline, CDR1 SNHLY and CDR2 FYNNEI. CDR3 DNA sequence: TGTGCCAGCAGTGTCTATGCGGAGGCCTACGAGCAGTACTTC. This codes for CASSVYAEAYEQYF.

The chain employs TRBV7-2 and TRBJ1-1, with D uncertain. This CDR3 has 12 residues. The ends were cut back, 4 bases at V and 6 bases at J, with 9 bases in the middle. Per the germline V gene, CDR1 is SGHTA and CDR2 is FQGNSA. CDR3 amino acids: CASSYGGAEAFF. The CDR3 nucleotides are TGTGCCAGCAGCTACGGTGGGGCTGAAGCTTTCTTT. Variable domain in full (rest from reference TRBV7-2 and TRBJ1-1): GAGVSQSPSNKVTEKGKDVELRCDPISGHTALYWYRQSLGQGLEFLIYFQGNSAPDKSGLPSDRFSAERTGGSVSTLTIQRTQQEDSAVYLCASSYGGAEAFFGQGTRLTVV.

This clone was seen a handful of times. The J gene is TRBJ1-4, the V gene TRBV30, with 8 bases matching TRBD1. CDR1 is GTSNPN, CDR2 SVGIG, per germline (reference sequence). V shed 0 bases and J 8 bases; nucleotides not matched to a gene: 8. This CDR3 is 15 amino acids long. CDR3 region: CAWSVVQGAREKLFF. In DNA form, the CDR3 reads TGTGCCTGGAGTGTGGTCCAGGGGGCTCGAGAAAAACTGTTTTTT. Looking up the rest from reference TRBV30 and TRBJ1-4 gives the full variable domain: SQTIHQWPATLVQPVGSPLSLECTVEGTSNPNLYWYRQAAGRGLQLLFYSVGIGQISSEVPQNLSASRPQDRQFILSSKKLLLSDSGFYLCAWSVVQGAREKLFFGSGTQLSVL.

A word on this clone: Relative to the germline gene, one junction end is altered; a read error may explain this. This chain uses TRBV10-3 with TRBJ1-1, with D maybe TRBD1 (5 bases). The CDR3 has 15 residues. Germline loops: CDR1 ENHRY, CDR2 SYGVKD. The CDR3 protein is CASSSGRPGVTEAFF. CDR3 nucleotide sequence: TGTGCCAGCAGTTCTGGCAGGCCGGGGGTCACTGAAGCTTTCTTT.

This clone was seen only once. The CDR3 region is CASSLGGGRGTYEQYF. The CDR3 coding sequence is TGTGCCAGCAGTTTAGGAGGCGGGAGGGGAACCTACGAGCAGTACTTC. The rearrangement uses TRBV27 and TRBJ2-7, with 9 bases lining up with TRBD2. V was pared by 2 bases and J by 2 bases, with 7 bases of the junction left unmatched. Germline assignment: CDR1 MNHEY and CDR2 SMNVEV (reference sequence). CDR3 length: 16 amino acids.

DNA for the CDR3: TGTGCCAGCTCGTTACTAGCTTCAAGCTCCTACGAGCAGTACTTC. Protein product: CASSLLASSSYEQYF. This chain connects TRBV27 to TRBJ2-7, with a weak D call TRBD2 (6 bases). The CDR3 contains 15 residues. Germline V gives CDR1 MNHEY, CDR2 SMNVEV (reference sequence). V lost 8 bases to trimming and J lost 0 bases, with 17 bases between them.

The rearrangement uses TRBV5-6 and TRBJ2-7; 7 bases are shared with TRBD2. This CDR3 contains 19 residues. Germline V CDR1 and CDR2: SGHDT, YYEEEE. With 5 bases clipped from V and 0 bases from J, the junction kept 20 bases outside the gene matches. This CDR3 reads CASSFIPSGLRLSSYEQYF. The DNA of the CDR3 is TGTGCCAGCAGTTTCATTCCTAGCGGCCTGAGACTAAGCTCCTACGAGCAGTACTTC.

V and J are TRBV19 and TRBJ2-1; the D is unclear. Trimming left V 8 bases short and J 4 bases short, with 12 bases between. CDR3 length: 13 residues. Per germline, CDR1 LNHDA and CDR2 SQIVND (reference sequence). In nucleotides, the CDR3 is TGTGCCAGTGCGCCAGCCGGATACAATGAGCAGTTCTTC. The encoded protein is CASAPAGYNEQFF.

The chain is built from TRBV4-3 and TRBJ1-1, with D tentatively TRBD1 (5 bases). The germline V gene encodes CDR1 LGHNA and CDR2 YSLEER. The CDR3 runs to 14 residues. V was trimmed by 2 bases and J by 1 base, leaving 8 bases between them. The CDR3 DNA reads TGCGCCAGCAGCCAACTAACAGGGAACACTGAAGCTTTCTTT. This gives the protein CASSQLTGNTEAFF.

The chain carries TRBV5-6 and TRBJ1-6; D gene ambiguous. Germline CDR1 is SGHDT and CDR2 is YYEEEE. This CDR3 contains 13 residues. The V end was cut by 0 bases, the J end by 8 bases, with 6 bases between. The CDR3 region is CASSLDRYSPLHF. The CDR3 DNA sequence: TGTGCCAGCAGCTTGGATCGCTATTCACCCCTCCACTTT. Variable domain in full (rest from reference TRBV5-6 and TRBJ1-6): DAGVTQSPTHLIKTRGQQVTLRCSPKSGHDTVSWYQQALGQGPQFIFQYYEEEERQRGNFPDRFSGHQFPNYSSELNVNALLLGDSALYLCASSLDRYSPLHFGNGTRLTVT.

Points on this clone: Here the CDR3 omits its conserved ending phenylalanine or tryptophan, so a read error is the likely source. Because the CDR3's place on the DNA is in doubt, the DNA is left out and the CDR3 is given as listed by TCRdb. The chain joins TRBV6-5 to TRBJ1-1; no DNA check was done on the table's D call, TRBD1. The CDR3 adds up to 12 amino acids, both ends counted. Germline CDR1 is MNHEY and CDR2 is SVGAGI. This CDR3 reads CASSGQGGRQFR.

This clone was seen only a few times. V gene TRBV7-9 combines with J gene TRBJ1-1; D remains ambiguous. This CDR3 has 15 amino acids. Germline-derived CDR1 and CDR2 are SEHNR and FQNEAQ (reference sequence). Trimming pared 1 base from V and 4 bases from J, leaving 13 bases between. The CDR3, as DNA: TGTGCCAGCAGCTTAGTCTTCGGCCCGAGCACTGAAGCTTTCTTT. Its protein product is CASSLVFGPSTEAFF.

This chain links TRBV7-9 with TRBJ1-1; no definite D call. V dropped 5 bases and J dropped 4 bases, with 14 bases sitting between them. The germline V gene encodes CDR1 SEHNR and CDR2 FQNEAQ (reference sequence). The CDR3 is 14 amino acids. The CDR3 nucleotides are TGTGCCAGCAGCAACCTAGGGAGGGCCACTGAAGCTTTCTTT. Its translation: CASSNLGRATEAFF.

The chain is built from TRBV5-1 and TRBJ2-2, with a tentative D call TRBD1 (6 bases). The V and J ends lost 4 bases and 0 bases respectively, with 10 bases between them. There are 15 residues in the CDR3. Germline-derived CDR1 and CDR2 are SGHRS and YFSETQ. The CDR3 DNA sequence: TGCGCCAGCAGCCCGGACAGCTCGAACACCGGGGAGCTGTTTTTT. Its protein is CASSPDSSNTGELFF. Full variable domain (outside the CDR3, taken from reference TRBV5-1 and TRBJ2-2): KAGVTQTPRYLIKTRGQQVTLSCSPISGHRSVSWYQQTPGQGLQFLFEYFSETQRNKGNFPGRFSGRQFSNSRSEMNVSTLELGDSALYLCASSPDSSNTGELFFGEGSRLTVL.

The chain combines TRBV30 with TRBJ2-3; the match to TRBD2 covers 9 bases. Germline CDR1 and CDR2: GTSNPN and SVGIG (reference sequence). With 8 bases clipped from V and 2 bases from J, the junction kept 2 bases outside the gene matches. The CDR3 runs to 12 residues. The CDR3 DNA sequence: TGTGCCAGACTAGCGGCCACAGATACGCAGTATTTT. Protein product: CARLAATDTQYF.

The rearrangement links TRBV11-1 to TRBJ2-3; D unresolved. This CDR3 contains 12 residues. Per the germline V gene, CDR1 is SGHAT and CDR2 is FQDESV (reference sequence). Deletions cut 1 base from V and 4 bases from J, with 3 bases between. The CDR3 bases are TGTGCCAGCAGCTTAGAACCAGATACGCAGTATTTT. Its protein product is CASSLEPDTQYF.